A selection of T cell receptor beta chains follows, all from one sample in a study of T cells after yellow fever vaccination. TCRdb reprocessed the 5' RACE reads with MiXCR, giving one entry per CDR3 protein. Of hundreds of thousands of distinct CDR3 sequences listed, approximately 12% are singletons. The sequencing here drew on PBMCs, taken on the day of the yellow fever booster vaccination. The receptors derive from a young man who received the YFV17D yellow fever vaccine. Each CDR3 is given with its conserved first and last residue. D genes are given only for firm matches. The size field is filled for only some rows; it gives once, few, many or a size class.

TRBV6-1	TRBJ2-5	NA	few	TGTGCCAGCAGAGGGGACCCACGACTCTTACAACAAGAGACCCAGTACTTC	CASRGDPRLLQQETQYF
TRBV7-2	TRBJ2-3	NA	few	TGTGCCAGCAGCGCCCGACACACCACAGATACGCAGTATTTT	CASSARHTTDTQYF
TRBV5-1	TRBJ2-3	TRBD2	few	TGCGCCAGCACCCCGGCGGGAGGGTCCACAGATACGCAGTATTTT	CASTPAGGSTDTQYF
TRBV10-3	TRBJ2-5	NA	few	TGTGCCATCGGAGGGCCAGAGGAGACCCAGTACTTC	CAIGGPEETQYF
TRBV7-2	TRBJ2-5	NA	many	TGTGCCAGCAGCTTAAACAGGGCGTTCCAAGAGACCCAGTACTTC	CASSLNRAFQETQYF
TRBV6-2/TRBV6-3	TRBJ2-5	NA	few	TGTGCCAGCAGTTGGGCTGAGACCCAGTACTTC	CASSWAETQYF
TRBV20-1	TRBJ2-7	NA	few	TGCAGTGCTACCCCGCGGCTAGCCCACGAGCAGTACTTC	CSATPRLAHEQYF
TRBV12-3/TRBV12-4	TRBJ1-1	NA	few	TGTGCCAGCAGTTTAGACAGTATGGGGACTGAAGCTTTCTTT	CASSLDSMGTEAFF
TRBV27	TRBJ2-7	NA	few	TGTGCCAGCAGTTTCGCCAGAACCTACGAGCAGTACTTC	CASSFARTYEQYF
TRBV20-1	TRBJ2-2	TRBD1	few	TGCAGTGCTAGGCGACAGGGGCTAAAAGGGGCCGGGGAGCTGTTTTTT	CSARRQGLKGAGELFF
TRBV5-1	TRBJ1-1	NA	few	TGCGCCAGCAGCTTGAGGGCAGGGAGTAACACTGAAGCTTTCTTT	CASSLRAGSNTEAFF
TRBV7-2	TRBJ2-3	NA	NA	TGTGCCAGCAGCTGGGGCAGACCGGCAGATACGCAGTATTTT	CASSWGRPADTQYF
TRBV7-8	TRBJ2-5	TRBD2	NA	TGTGCCAGCAGCGCCCGGACTAGCTGGGAGACCCAGTACTTC	CASSARTSWETQYF
TRBV10-3	TRBJ2-7	TRBD2	NA	TGTGCCATCAGCGGAGCGGGAAGCTTGTACGAGCAGTACTTC	CAISGAGSLYEQYF
TRBV2	TRBJ2-3	TRBD2	NA	TGTACCTGCAGCACCGGCTCGGGCGGGAGAAGGACAGATACGCAGTATTTT	CTCSTGSGGRRTDTQYF
TRBV28	TRBJ2-4	TRBD2	few	TGTGCCAGCAGTCTCACCACTAGCGTGGGCAAAAACATTCAGTACTTC	CASSLTTSVGKNIQYF
TRBV28	TRBJ2-7	TRBD1	few	TGTGCCAGCAGTTTCGGGACAGCCCATAACGGGATTTCGTACGAGCAGTACTTC	CASSFGTAHNGISYEQYF
TRBV12-3/TRBV12-4	TRBJ2-2	TRBD1	many	TGTGCCAGCAGCACCCCGGGACAGGGTAACACCGGGGAGCTGTTTTTT	CASSTPGQGNTGELFF
TRBV20-1	TRBJ2-4	NA	NA	TGCAGTGCTACTGAAGACAGCCTAGCCAAAAACATTCAGTACTTC	CSATEDSLAKNIQYF
TRBV20-1	TRBJ2-1	NA	NA	TGCAGTGCTAGACCCGACTACCCTGTTGATGAGCAGTTCTTC	CSARPDYPVDEQFF
TRBV5-1	TRBJ2-7	TRBD1	few	TGCGCCAGCAGCTGGGGGACAGGTAGCTCCTACGAGCAGTACTTC	CASSWGTGSSYEQYF
TRBV11-2	TRBJ2-2	TRBD2	NA	TGTGCCAGCAGCTTCTCGGCTAGCGGGGGCCTCCGGCCCGGGGAGCTGTTTTTT	CASSFSASGGLRPGELFF
TRBV24-1	TRBJ2-2	TRBD1	NA	TGTGCCACCAGTGCATTACCGGGACAGGGTAATCGCGGGGAGCTGTTTTTT	CATSALPGQGNRGELFF
TRBV29-1	TRBJ2-5	TRBD2	many	TGCAGCGTTGAGCGGGAGGAAGCACGGGAGACCCAGTACTTC	CSVEREEARETQYF
TRBV6-1	TRBJ2-2	TRBD1	NA	TGTGCCATCCTCCGGGACAGAGGAACCGGGGAGCTGTTTTTT	CAILRDRGTGELFF
TRBV12-3/TRBV12-4	TRBJ2-1	NA	few	TGTGCCAGCAGTTTACGGGACGAAGGTGAGCAGTTCTTC	CASSLRDEGEQFF
TRBV2	TRBJ2-2	NA	NA	TGTGCCAGCGGGATCGCCGGGGAGCTGTTTTTT	CASGIAGELFF
TRBV3-1	TRBJ2-2	NA	few	TGTGCCAGCAGCCAAGTGTTGGTCACCGCCACCGGGGAGCTGTTTTTT	CASSQVLVTATGELFF
TRBV7-9	TRBJ2-7	TRBD1	few	TGTGCCAGCAGCTTAGGTCTACAGGGGGAGGCCTACGAGCAGTACTTC	CASSLGLQGEAYEQYF
TRBV6-5	TRBJ1-4	NA	NA	TGTGCCAGCAGTTTGGATCTCACTAATGAAAAACTGTTTTTT	CASSLDLTNEKLFF
TRBV3-1	TRBJ1-5	NA	few	TGTGCCAGCAGCCAAGATTCAGGAGACAATCAGCCCCAGCATTTT	CASSQDSGDNQPQHF
TRBV7-9	TRBJ2-1	TRBD2	NA	TGTGCCAGCAGCCCGACTAGCGGGAGGGTCAATGAGCAGTTCTTC	CASSPTSGRVNEQFF
TRBV30	TRBJ2-2	NA	few	TGTGCCTGGAGAACTGCGGGAATGAACACCGGGGAGCTGTTTTTT	CAWRTAGMNTGELFF
TRBV11-2	TRBJ2-3	NA	NA	TGTGCCAGCAGCTTAGGCAGTGCGGGTCACCCGCTTGGCACAGATACGCAGTATTTT	CASSLGSAGHPLGTDTQYF
TRBV24-1	TRBJ2-2	NA	NA	TGTGCCACCGATGGGACTCCGAACACCGGGGAGCTGTTTTTT	CATDGTPNTGELFF
TRBV4-1	TRBJ2-5	NA	NA	TGCGCCAGCAGCCAAGGAGGCAGGGGATACCAAGAGACCCAGTACTTC	CASSQGGRGYQETQYF
TRBV4-3	TRBJ1-4	NA	NA	TGCGCCAGCAGCCTAAGCACCGCGGGGGCTAATGAAAAACTGTTTTTT	CASSLSTAGANEKLFF
TRBV11-2	TRBJ2-2	NA	NA	TGTGCCAGCAGCTTAGGTGGCTGGTGGGACACCGGGGAGCTGTTTTTT	CASSLGGWWDTGELFF
TRBV28	TRBJ2-1	TRBD2	few	TGTGCCAGCGTGGCGGGAGGCTCCTACAATGAGCAGTTCTTC	CASVAGGSYNEQFF
TRBV4-3	TRBJ1-5	NA	many	TGCGCCAGCAGCAGCGACGTAACCAACAATCAGCCCCAGCATTTT	CASSSDVTNNQPQHF
TRBV7-2	TRBJ2-1	TRBD1	many	TGTGCCAGCAGCCCCGGGACAGGGACCTCCAATGAGCAGTTCTTC	CASSPGTGTSNEQFF
TRBV28	TRBJ2-1	TRBD1	few	TGTGCCAGCAGTCTACAGGGGGCGCGTCGCCAGGGTGAGCAGTTCTTC	CASSLQGARRQGEQFF